This T cell receptor (beta chain) was captured in a study of blood T cell repertoires in COVID-19. Across the study: In each case, the material was cDNA or gDNA derived from T cells, B-cell-depleted T cells, or PBMCs.

Only in-frame clones appear in the TCRdb table, and some are missing; sequencing was by immunoSEQ multiplex PCR. The table shows 150,000 to 200,000 clones, with more than 75% occurring only once. The length of the CDR3 is 13 residues. Looked up from germline, CDR1 is SEHNR and CDR2 is FQNEAQ (reference sequence). Trimming removed 4 bases from V and 3 bases from J, with 8 bases in between. This clone has only one observation. The V and J genes are TRBV7-9 and TRBJ2-3; D is unclear. This TCR was recovered from a human donor in a cohort sampled during active COVID-19. The material sequenced was peripheral blood. The CDR3 DNA sequence: TGTGCCAGCAGCTCCTCGGGTACAGATACGCAGTATTTT. Residues: CASSSSGTDTQYF.